The source of this T cell receptor beta chain is a study of identical twins. This CDR3 has 12 amino acids. Germline CDR1 reads SQVTM; CDR2 reads ANQGSEA. There were only healthy Caucasians among the donors. This clonotype was counted only a few times. What it binds is not known. MiXCR, run by TCRdb on the 5' RACE reads, gives a single entry per CDR3 protein. The table lists about 890,000 distinct CDR3 sequences, approximately 13% of them singletons, with around 1.5% in the top ten. Study outcomes and limitations: Twin pairs' shared out-of-frame alpha sequences were enriched in low generation probability. The models systematically underestimated how much out-of-frame TCR alpha was shared in monozygotic twins.

These data also featured in a second study, about yellow fever vaccine responses in identical twins.

The chain links TRBV29-1 to TRBJ1-2, with TRBD1 identical over 9 bases. The clonotype comes from a woman aged 18-35 years in good health. Sample: PBMCs. The CDR3 bases are TGCATCACGACAGGGGGAAACTATGGCTACACCTTC. It encodes CITTGGNYGYTF.